The rows below give T cell receptor beta chains drawn from one sample of a study of blood T cells in healthy people across ages. TCRdb processed the 5' RACE reads anew with MiXCR; each CDR3 protein has one entry. The table records around 1.5 million distinct CDR3 sequences, 42% of them present only once. The sample taken for sequencing was blood. These TCRs come from a woman aged 18-29 years in good health. The CDR3 runs from the conserved cysteine through the conserved F or W. A D gene is named only where the DNA matches it firmly. Clone size is stated in some rows and not others, as once, few, many or a class when expanded.

v_gene	d_gene	j_gene	abundance	CDR3aa	CDR3nt
TRBV7-3	NA	TRBJ2-7	few	CASSTGQIYEQYF	TGTGCCAGCAGCACTGGACAGATCTACGAGCAGTACTTC
TRBV30	NA	TRBJ2-3	NA	CAWSVYQTDTQYF	TGTGCCTGGAGTGTTTACCAAACAGATACGCAGTATTTT
TRBV7-2	TRBD2	TRBJ2-7	NA	CASSLGVGGYPDEQYF	TGTGCCAGCAGCTTAGGGGTCGGGGGGTACCCCGACGAGCAGTACTTC
TRBV7-2	NA	TRBJ1-2	few	CASSLGPRNYGYTF	TGTGCCAGCAGCTTAGGCCCCAGAAACTATGGCTACACCTTC
TRBV20-1	TRBD1	TRBJ2-5	many	CSASLDRGLLETQYF	TGCAGTGCTAGTCTCGACAGGGGGCTTTTGGAGACCCAGTACTTC
TRBV2	NA	TRBJ1-6	few	CASSDQGYGSPLHF	TGTGCCAGCAGTGATCAGGGGTATGGTTCACCCCTCCACTTT
TRBV5-1	NA	TRBJ1-6	few	CASSLGGGDLYNSPLHF	TGCGCCAGCAGCTTGGGTGGAGGGGACCTCTATAATTCACCCCTCCACTTT
TRBV20-1	NA	TRBJ1-1	NA	CSARDRRLGNTEAFF	TGCAGTGCTAGAGATCGGAGACTGGGGAACACTGAAGCTTTCTTT
TRBV29-1	TRBD2	TRBJ2-3	NA	CSVEPRLAGIGQYF	TGCAGCGTTGAACCGAGGCTAGCGGGGATCGGGCAGTATTTT
TRBV4-1	TRBD1	TRBJ2-5	NA	CASSQYNRGQETQYF	TGCGCCAGCAGCCAATATAACAGGGGGCAAGAGACCCAGTACTTC
TRBV27	NA	TRBJ1-1	NA	CAGSLGPLRTEAFF	TGTGCCGGCAGTTTGGGACCTTTGAGGACTGAAGCTTTCTTT
TRBV12-3/TRBV12-4	NA	TRBJ1-1	once	CASSLQGNAEAFF	TGTGCCAGCAGTCTTCAGGGGAACGCTGAAGCTTTCTTT
TRBV2	TRBD1	TRBJ2-7	NA	CASLGTVSYEQYF	TGTGCCAGCTTAGGGACAGTCTCCTACGAGCAGTACTTC
TRBV6-5	NA	TRBJ2-7	NA	CASRLTSAGFYEQYF	TGTGCCAGCAGGCTTACCTCCGCCGGATTCTACGAGCAGTACTTC
TRBV6-1	TRBD2	TRBJ2-1	NA	CASNFRMGLAGRYSYNEQFF	TGTGCCAGCAACTTCCGCATGGGACTAGCGGGACGCTACTCCTACAATGAGCAGTTCTTC
TRBV14	NA	TRBJ2-3	NA	CASEKGRGNLDTQYF	TGTGCCAGCGAGAAGGGACGGGGAAACTTAGATACGCAGTATTTT
TRBV6-6	NA	TRBJ1-1	NA	CASSTVGDSYTEAFF	TGTGCCAGCAGTACTGTAGGAGATAGTTACACTGAAGCTTTCTTT
TRBV9	TRBD1	TRBJ2-3	NA	CASSVGSLGTVTQYF	TGTGCCAGCAGCGTGGGCAGCCTTGGGACAGTTACGCAGTATTTT
TRBV7-2	TRBD2	TRBJ2-3	few	CASSLAAGAQYF	TGTGCCAGCAGCTTAGCGGCGGGAGCGCAGTATTTT
TRBV20-1	NA	TRBJ2-1	NA	CSARDMGGTKDEQFF	TGCAGTGCTAGAGATATGGGGGGAACCAAGGATGAGCAGTTCTTC
TRBV28	NA	TRBJ1-2	few	CATKEGGTRNGYTF	TGTGCCACGAAGGAGGGAGGGACAAGGAATGGCTACACCTTC
TRBV20-1	NA	TRBJ2-3	few	CSARDPRGSTDTQYF	TGCAGTGCTAGAGATCCTCGGGGATCCACAGATACGCAGTATTTT
TRBV6-5	NA	TRBJ1-2	few	CASSYSTDYYGYTF	TGTGCCAGCAGTTACTCGACAGATTACTATGGCTACACCTTC
TRBV11-2	NA	TRBJ1-2	NA	CASTLNGGGYTF	TGTGCCAGCACCCTCAACGGGGGCGGCTACACCTTC
TRBV6-5	NA	TRBJ2-7	NA	CASRKAAGYEQYF	TGTGCCAGCAGGAAAGCGGCAGGGTACGAGCAGTACTTC
TRBV28	TRBD1	TRBJ1-1	NA	CASRGQAAMNTEAFF	TGTGCCAGCAGAGGACAGGCAGCCATGAACACTGAAGCTTTCTTT
TRBV11-2	NA	TRBJ2-3	NA	CASSLFWGAVDTQYF	TGTGCCAGCAGCTTATTCTGGGGGGCCGTAGATACGCAGTATTTT
TRBV13	TRBD2	TRBJ2-5	NA	CASGLAGVETQYF	TGTGCCAGCGGACTAGCGGGGGTGGAGACCCAGTACTTC
TRBV29-1	TRBD1	TRBJ1-2	NA	CSAADREANYGYTF	TGCAGCGCTGCCGACAGGGAAGCTAACTATGGCTACACCTTC
TRBV7-9	NA	TRBJ2-7	few	CASSLGLGGGALEEQYF	TGTGCCAGCAGCTTAGGATTGGGTGGGGGGGCCCTCGAAGAGCAGTACTTC
TRBV3-1	NA	TRBJ1-1	NA	CASSQVEAEAFF	TGTGCCAGCAGCCAAGTTGAGGCTGAAGCTTTCTTT
TRBV28	NA	TRBJ1-2	NA	CASSSSIDAWMNYGYTF	TGTGCCAGCAGTTCCTCCATTGACGCCTGGATGAACTATGGCTACACCTTC
TRBV3-1	TRBD1	TRBJ2-2	NA	CASSQRVWGQGATGELFF	TGTGCCAGCAGCCAACGGGTGTGGGGACAGGGAGCCACCGGGGAGCTGTTTTTT
TRBV20-1	TRBD2	TRBJ2-5	few	CSGSEVGGGPRETQYF	TGCAGTGGATCGGAGGTGGGGGGAGGGCCCCGTGAGACCCAGTACTTC
TRBV30	NA	TRBJ2-1	NA	CAGLRDNNEQFF	TGTGCCGGGCTGCGGGATAACAATGAGCAGTTCTTC
TRBV6-6	NA	TRBJ1-5	NA	CASSRRAWDTGYQPQHF	TGTGCCAGCAGTCGTAGGGCCTGGGACACGGGATATCAGCCCCAGCATTTT
TRBV3-1	NA	TRBJ1-5	few	CASSQDRGRNQPQHF	TGTGCCAGCAGCCAAGATAGAGGGAGAAATCAGCCCCAGCATTTT
TRBV30	TRBD2	TRBJ2-7	few	CAWSVRTSGGTSYEQYF	TGTGCCTGGAGTGTTAGGACTAGCGGGGGGACTTCCTACGAGCAGTACTTC
TRBV20-1	NA	TRBJ2-7	once	CSASSTRRGFSYNEQYF	TGCAGTGCCTCTAGTACCAGGAGGGGATTCTCCTACAATGAGCAGTACTTC
TRBV7-3	TRBD2	TRBJ2-1	NA	CASSPGGGGDSDEQFF	TGTGCCAGCAGCCCAGGTGGCGGGGGGGATTCCGATGAGCAGTTCTTC
TRBV5-1	NA	TRBJ2-5	NA	CASSLTRYQETQYF	TGCGCCAGCAGCCTCACACGCTACCAAGAGACCCAGTACTTC
TRBV6-6	TRBD2	TRBJ2-1	few	CASSSKAGGHYNEQFF	TGTGCCAGCAGTTCTAAAGCGGGGGGACACTACAATGAGCAGTTCTTC
TRBV6-4	NA	TRBJ2-1	once	CASSDRIPSYEQFF	TGTGCCAGCAGTGATCGGATACCCTCCTACGAGCAGTTCTTC
TRBV6-2/TRBV6-3	NA	TRBJ2-1	NA	CASRFSGTGELFF	TGTGCCAGCAGATTTTCAGGAACCGGGGAGCTGTTCTTC
TRBV18	TRBD1	TRBJ1-2	few	CASSPAGGLIGYTF	TGTGCCAGCTCACCAGCAGGGGGGCTTATCGGCTACACCTTC
TRBV7-2	NA	TRBJ2-1	NA	CASSAWGDPRGNEQFF	TGTGCCAGCAGCGCCTGGGGGGACCCGAGAGGCAATGAGCAGTTCTTC
TRBV7-2	TRBD2	TRBJ2-2	NA	CASSPASGNTGELFF	TGTGCCAGCAGCCCAGCTAGCGGGAACACCGGGGAGCTGTTTTTT
TRBV20-1	TRBD2	TRBJ2-7	few	CSARDGLAVLMDEQYF	TGCAGTGCTAGAGATGGTCTAGCGGTTCTGATGGACGAGCAGTACTTC
TRBV20-1	TRBD1	TRBJ1-6	NA	CSTTRGTGNNSPLHF	TGCAGTACTACAAGAGGGACAGGGAATAATTCACCCCTCCACTTT
TRBV10-3	NA	TRBJ1-2	NA	CAISESLKGRGEDYGYTF	TGTGCCATCAGTGAGTCGCTGAAGGGACGGGGTGAAGATTATGGCTACACCTTC
TRBV4-2	NA	TRBJ2-7	NA	CASSQEGRVYEQYF	TGTGCCAGCAGCCAAGAAGGCAGGGTCTACGAGCAGTACTTC
TRBV7-2	NA	TRBJ2-5	many	CASSSRASAIQETQYF	TGTGCCAGCAGCTCCCGGGCTAGCGCTATACAAGAGACCCAGTACTTC
TRBV27	TRBD1	TRBJ2-1	NA	CASSPPSRDRGVGNEQFF	TGTGCCAGCAGTCCCCCTTCTCGCGACAGGGGTGTGGGCAATGAGCAGTTCTTC
TRBV6-5	TRBD1	TRBJ2-5	NA	CASRQARQGEQYF	TGTGCCAGCAGGCAAGCCAGACAGGGAGAGCAGTACTTC